The entry that follows covers one T cell receptor beta chain sequence. Using immunoSEQ multiplex PCR, the repertoire was profiled, and TCRdb retains in-frame clones only, with some absent. The sample contains 15,000 to 20,000 clones, roughly four fifths of which appear only once. These data belong to a study of T cell responses to AZD1222 COVID-19 vaccine. Germline lookup yields CDR1 SGHRS and CDR2 YFSETQ. The CDR3 runs to 16 residues. The V end was cut by 0 bases, the J end by 0 bases, with 12 bases between. The TCR comes from an adult who received the AZD1222 COVID-19 vaccine. Here the sequenced sample was peripheral blood, taken 28 days after the second AZD1222 dose. V and J are TRBV5-1 and TRBJ1-2, with TRBD1 as a possible D gene (5 bases). The CDR3 DNA is TGCGCCAGCAGCTTGGTAGAGGGGCGACCTAACTATGGCTACACCTTC. Its protein product is CASSLVEGRPNYGYTF.